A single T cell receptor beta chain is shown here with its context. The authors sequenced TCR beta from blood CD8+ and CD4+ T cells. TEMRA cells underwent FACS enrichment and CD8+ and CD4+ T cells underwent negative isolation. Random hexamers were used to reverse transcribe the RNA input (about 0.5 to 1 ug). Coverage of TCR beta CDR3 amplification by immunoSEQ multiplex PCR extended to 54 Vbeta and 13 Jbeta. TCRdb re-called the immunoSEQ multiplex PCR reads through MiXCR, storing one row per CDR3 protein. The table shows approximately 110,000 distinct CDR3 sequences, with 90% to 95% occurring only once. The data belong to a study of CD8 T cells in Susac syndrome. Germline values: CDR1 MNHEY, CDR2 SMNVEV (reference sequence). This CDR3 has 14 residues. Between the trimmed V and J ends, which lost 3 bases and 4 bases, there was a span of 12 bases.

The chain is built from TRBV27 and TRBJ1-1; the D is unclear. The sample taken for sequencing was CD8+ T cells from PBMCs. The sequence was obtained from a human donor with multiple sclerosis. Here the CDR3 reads CASSFRGLGTEAFF. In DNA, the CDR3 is TGTGCCAGCAGTTTTCGAGGTTTGGGCACTGAAGCTTTCTTT.